A single sample is the source of the 22 T cell receptor beta chains below, sequenced in a study of identical twins. TCRdb re-analysed the 5' RACE reads in MiXCR, keeping a single row per CDR3 protein. The table includes approximately 890,000 distinct CDR3 sequences, approximately 13% detected once. These data also formed part of another study, on yellow fever vaccine responses in identical twins.

Sequencing was carried out using PBMCs. The source is a young woman in good health.

This clonotype was detected only a few times. The chain combines TRBV6-1 with TRBJ1-1; D ambiguous. This CDR3 spans 13 amino acids. Trimming took 6 bases from V and 1 from J, leaving 9 bases between them. Looked up from germline, CDR1 is MNHNS and CDR2 is SASEGT. The CDR3 is CASRHQKNTEAFF. The CDR3 nucleotides read TGTGCCAGCAGGCACCAAAAGAACACTGAAGCTTTCTTT.

Written as DNA, the CDR3 is TGTGCCAGCACCCGGAGCTCTGGAAACACCATATATTTT. This translates into CASTRSSGNTIYF. This chain joins TRBV12-3 or TRBV12-4 and TRBJ1-3; D is unclear. The CDR3 runs to 13 residues. Between the trimmed V and J ends, which lost 7 bases and 0 bases, there was a span of 7 bases.

This clonotype was found a few times. The chain has TRBV11-2 and TRBJ2-1, with D possibly called TRBD1 or TRBD2 (5 bases each). Germline-derived CDR1 and CDR2 are SGHAT and FQNNGV. This CDR3 spans 15 amino acids. V was clipped by 5 bases and J by 14 bases, with 25 bases between them. CDR3 region: CASSLVAGQVPAEFF. The DNA of the CDR3 is TGTGCCAGCAGCCTAGTGGCAGGGCAAGTCCCAGCGGAGTTCTTC.

This clonotype was observed a handful of times. The gene calls are TRBV6-6 and TRBJ2-1; no clear D gene. Trimming took 5 bases from V and 6 from J, leaving 11 bases between them. The germline CDR1 and CDR2 sequences are MNHNY and SVGAGI (reference sequence). The CDR3 consists of 13 residues. CDR3 protein: CASSTPWANEQFF. The DNA for the CDR3 is TGTGCCAGCAGTACCCCGTGGGCCAATGAGCAGTTCTTC.

This rearrangement joins TRBV7-8 to TRBJ1-1; D unclear. Germline assignment: CDR1 SGHVS and CDR2 FQNEAQ. V was cut by 3 bases and J by 2 bases, with 16 bases left in between. The CDR3 consists of 16 residues. The CDR3 region is CASSLAVGHRNTEAFF. For the CDR3, the DNA is TGTGCCAGCAGCTTGGCTGTAGGGCACAGAAACACTGAAGCTTTCTTT.

This clonotype appeared a few times. This chain joins TRBV10-3 and TRBJ1-2; TRBD1 might be the D (6 bases). The CDR3 extends over 12 amino acids. Germline CDR1 is ENHRY and CDR2 is SYGVKD. Trimming took off 9 bases at V and 6 bases at J, with 14 bases between the two ends. CDR3 in amino acids: CAIGQPEDGYTF. The CDR3 region has the DNA TGTGCCATAGGACAGCCCGAGGATGGCTACACCTTC.

This clonotype turned up a few times. The chain couples TRBV6-5 to TRBJ2-2, with D uncertain. The CDR3 totals 13 residues. In germline, CDR1 is MNHEY, CDR2 SVGAGI. The V end lost 2 bases, the J end lost 7 bases, and 8 bases lay between the germline ends. The CDR3: CASSYQRYGELFF. For the CDR3, the DNA is TGTGCCAGCAGTTACCAGCGTTACGGGGAGCTGTTTTTT.

This clonotype was found many times. V usage is TRBV5-6 and J usage is TRBJ1-2; 8 nucleotides agree with TRBD1. Germline-derived CDR1 and CDR2 are SGHDT and YYEEEE. Trimming took 3 bases from V and 4 from J; bases not matched to a gene: 2. This CDR3 is 13 amino acids long. The CDR3 sequence: CASSSTGGYGYTF. The CDR3 DNA sequence: TGTGCCAGCAGCTCCACAGGGGGCTATGGCTACACCTTC.

This clonotype showed up many times. The chain uses TRBV10-3 and TRBJ2-2; D not certain. Looked up from germline, CDR1 is ENHRY and CDR2 is SYGVKD. V shed 4 bases and J shed 0 bases, with 12 bases lying between them. The CDR3 runs 16 residues. CDR3 protein: CAISVGPLANTGELFF. DNA for the CDR3: TGTGCCATCAGTGTGGGCCCTCTCGCGAACACCGGGGAGCTGTTTTTT.

This clonotype was observed many times. The chain is built from TRBV27 and TRBJ2-7; 8 bases agree with TRBD1. The trim removed 7 bases at V and 0 bases at J, leaving 8 bases unmatched. The CDR3 spans 15 residues. The germline gives CDR1 MNHEY, CDR2 SMNVEV (reference sequence). The CDR3 region is CASIPPDRDSYEQYF. The DNA of the CDR3 is TGTGCCAGCATCCCCCCGGACAGGGACTCCTACGAGCAGTACTTC.

This clonotype was counted ten times or more. V gene TRBV9 combines with J gene TRBJ2-1; a weak D match, TRBD2 (6 bases). V was shortened by 0 bases and J by 0 bases, with 13 bases between the two germline ends. Per the germline V gene, CDR1 is SGDLS and CDR2 is YYNGEE. The CDR3 covers 17 residues. CDR3 nucleotide sequence: TGTGCCAGCAGCGTAGATGGTGCGGGAATCTCCTACAATGAGCAGTTCTTC. It encodes CASSVDGAGISYNEQFF. Based on the CDR3 plus reference TRBV9 and TRBJ2-1, the full variable domain is DSGVTQTPKHLITATGQRVTLRCSPRSGDLSVYWYQQSLDQGLQFLIQYYNGEERAKGNILERFSAQQFPDLHSELNLSSLELGDSALYFCASSVDGAGISYNEQFFGPGTRLTVL.

Only a few counts were recorded for this clonotype. The CDR3 DNA reads TGTGCCAGCATAGGCAGGGGCTACGAGCAGTACGTC. Amino acids: CASIGRGYEQYV. This chain connects TRBV28 to TRBJ2-7, with a possible D match to TRBD1 (6 bases). Trimming removed 7 bases from V and 3 bases from J, with 10 bases in between. Germline V gene data show CDR1 as MDHEN and CDR2 as SYDVKM. The CDR3 is made up of 12 amino acids.

This clonotype was seen more than once but under ten times. This chain connects TRBV20-1 to TRBJ1-1; D perhaps matches TRBD1 (5 bases). Germline V lookup: CDR1 DFQATT, CDR2 SNEGSKA (reference sequence). Trimming removed 1 base from V and 1 base from J, with 16 bases in between. This CDR3 comprises 16 residues. CDR3 bases: TGCAGTGCTAGAGGCAAGCATGGGACCTCGAACACTGAAGCTTTCTTT. Its translation: CSARGKHGTSNTEAFF.

This clonotype was seen only a few times. The chain is built from TRBV10-3 and TRBJ2-5, with 7 positions matching TRBD2. The CDR3 length is 13 residues. The V and J ends lost 6 bases and 5 bases, in that order; junction bases with no gene match: 6. Germline CDR1 ENHRY, CDR2 SYGVKD. The CDR3 sequence is CAISAAGVETQYF. In DNA form, the CDR3 reads TGTGCCATCAGCGCTGCGGGGGTTGAGACCCAGTACTTC.

This clonotype was picked up a small number of times. This chain uses TRBV20-1 with TRBJ2-2; D may be TRBD1 (6 bases). V lost 0 bases and J 1 base, leaving 9 bases between the germline ends. CDR1 is DFQATT, CDR2 SNEGSKA, per germline (reference sequence). This CDR3 has 15 amino acids. CDR3 DNA: TGCAGTGCTAGAGATGGACAGAAGAACACCGGGGAGCTGTTTTTT. As protein: CSARDGQKNTGELFF.

This clonotype came up a few times. This CDR3 is CAISASGIGEQYF. CDR3 in DNA: TGTGCCATCAGCGCTAGCGGGATTGGGGAGCAGTACTTC. V is TRBV10-3 and J is TRBJ2-7, with 9 positions matching TRBD2. There are 13 residues in the CDR3. Trimming removed 6 bases from V and 7 bases from J; junction bases left unmatched: 7. From germline, CDR1 is ENHRY and CDR2 SYGVKD.

V and J are TRBV6-1 and TRBJ1-4; the match to TRBD1 covers 8 bases. The CDR3 has 14 residues. CDR1 and CDR2 (germline): MNHNS, SASEGT. V lost 7 bases to trimming and J lost 6 bases; unmatched junction nucleotides: 7. The CDR3 region has the DNA TGTGCCAGCACCCGGACAGGGAAGGATGAAAAACTGTTTTTT. Translating it yields CASTRTGKDEKLFF.

This clonotype showed up just a few times. The chain employs TRBV20-1 and TRBJ2-5; 10 bases fit TRBD2. The CDR3 has 15 amino acids. V trimming: 1 base; J trimming: 1 base; junction bases outside the gene matches: 3. The germline V gene encodes CDR1 DFQATT and CDR2 SNEGSKA (reference sequence). The CDR3 sequence: CSARVSSGSQETQYF. The CDR3 nucleotides read TGCAGTGCTAGAGTTTCTAGCGGGAGCCAAGAGACCCAGTACTTC.

CDR3 protein: CATSRAQGAGEQYV. As DNA, the CDR3 is TGTGCCACCAGCAGAGCACAGGGGGCCGGCGAGCAGTACGTC. The chain recombines TRBV15 with TRBJ2-7, with 9 bases fitting TRBD1. This CDR3 comprises 14 residues. The germline gives CDR1 LNHNV, CDR2 YYDKDF (reference sequence). J gave up 6 bases and V 1 base, and 4 bases lay outside the gene matches.

The rearrangement joins TRBV5-1 to TRBJ1-1, with D possibly being TRBD1 (5 bases). With 4 bases removed from V and 4 bases from J, the gap between germline ends came to 11 bases. The CDR3 totals 13 residues. In germline, CDR1 is SGHRS, CDR2 YFSETQ. The CDR3 DNA is TGCGCCAGCAGCCAGGGAATGGTCACTGAAGCTTTCTTT. This codes for CASSQGMVTEAFF.

This clonotype was observed a few times. The chain is built from TRBV10-2 and TRBJ1-2; maybe TRBD1 (6 bases). The V end was cut by 8 bases, the J end by 4 bases, with 14 bases between. The CDR3 runs 13 residues. Germline V CDR1 and CDR2: WSHSY, SAAADI. CDR3 in amino acids: CASAWGLGYGYTF. In DNA, the CDR3 is TGCGCCAGCGCGTGGGGGCTAGGCTATGGCTACACCTTC.

This clonotype appeared a few times. The V gene is TRBV20-1, the J gene TRBJ2-2; 7 nucleotides match TRBD2. Germline CDR1 reads DFQATT; CDR2 reads SNEGSKA (reference sequence). CDR3 length equals 13 residues. V lost 4 bases to trimming and J lost 5 bases; unmatched junction nucleotides: 4. The CDR3 spells CSAMGTTTGELFF. Written as DNA, the CDR3 is TGCAGTGCTATGGGGACTACGACCGGGGAGCTGTTTTTT.